This entry is about one T cell receptor beta chain. This specimen belongs to a study of CD8 T cells in Susac syndrome. RNA was extracted with the RNeasy kit, and a quantity of about 0.45 to 1 ug was reverse transcribed using random hexamers. Amplification of TCR beta CDR3 by immunoSEQ multiplex PCR spanned 54 Vbeta and 13 Jbeta. TCRdb re-analysed the immunoSEQ multiplex PCR reads in MiXCR, keeping a single row per CDR3 protein. The data hold 110,000 or so distinct CDR3 sequences, with about 92% observed a single time. CD8+ and CD4+ T cells taken from blood had their TCR beta sequenced. The CDR3 length is 13 residues. In germline, CDR1 is KGHSH, CDR2 LQKENI. The V gene lost 6 bases and the J gene lost 5 bases, with 12 bases spanning the gap.

This receptor was obtained from a human donor with multiple sclerosis. Sequenced: CD4+ T cells from PBMCs. The chain couples TRBV18 to TRBJ2-3; D not certain. This CDR3 is CASSTGVGDTQYF. CDR3 DNA: TGTGCCAGCTCCACGGGTGTCGGAGATACGCAGTATTTT.